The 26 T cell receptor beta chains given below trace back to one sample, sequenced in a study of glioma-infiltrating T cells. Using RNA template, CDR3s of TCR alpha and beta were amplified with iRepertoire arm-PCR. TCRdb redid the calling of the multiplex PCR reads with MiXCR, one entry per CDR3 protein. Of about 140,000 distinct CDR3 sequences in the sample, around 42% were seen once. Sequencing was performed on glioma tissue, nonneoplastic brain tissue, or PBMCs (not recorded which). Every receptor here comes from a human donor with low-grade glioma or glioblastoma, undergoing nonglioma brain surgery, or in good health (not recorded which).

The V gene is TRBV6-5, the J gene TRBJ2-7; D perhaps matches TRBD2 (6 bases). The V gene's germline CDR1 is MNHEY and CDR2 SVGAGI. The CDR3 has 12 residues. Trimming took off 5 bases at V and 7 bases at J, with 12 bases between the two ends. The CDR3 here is CASSGGINEQYF. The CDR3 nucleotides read TGTGCCAGCAGTGGGGGGATCAATGAGCAGTACTTC.

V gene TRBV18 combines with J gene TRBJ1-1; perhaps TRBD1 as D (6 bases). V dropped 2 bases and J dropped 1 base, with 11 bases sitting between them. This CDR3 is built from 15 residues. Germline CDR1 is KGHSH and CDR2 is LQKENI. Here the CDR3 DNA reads TGTGCCAGCTCACCAAAGGAGACAGGGAACACTGAAGCTTTCTTT. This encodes CASSPKETGNTEAFF.

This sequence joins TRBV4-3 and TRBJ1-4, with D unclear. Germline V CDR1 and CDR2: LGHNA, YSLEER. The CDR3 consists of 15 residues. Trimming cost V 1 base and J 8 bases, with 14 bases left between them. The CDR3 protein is CASSQGLRETEKLFF. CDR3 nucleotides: TGCGCCAGCAGCCAAGGTTTGAGGGAGACGGAAAAACTGTTTTTT.

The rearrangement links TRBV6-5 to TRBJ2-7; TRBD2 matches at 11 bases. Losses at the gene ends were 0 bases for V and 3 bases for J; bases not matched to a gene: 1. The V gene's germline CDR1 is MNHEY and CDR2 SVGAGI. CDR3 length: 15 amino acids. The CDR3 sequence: CASSYSLAGDYEQYF. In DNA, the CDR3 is TGTGCCAGCAGTTACTCACTAGCGGGAGACTACGAGCAGTACTTC.

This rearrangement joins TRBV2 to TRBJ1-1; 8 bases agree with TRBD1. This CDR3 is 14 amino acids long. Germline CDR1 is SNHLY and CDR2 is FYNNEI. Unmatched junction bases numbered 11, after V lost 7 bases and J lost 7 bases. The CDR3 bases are TGTGCCAGCACTCGGACAGGGACTCATGGTGAAGCTTTCTTT. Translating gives CASTRTGTHGEAFF.

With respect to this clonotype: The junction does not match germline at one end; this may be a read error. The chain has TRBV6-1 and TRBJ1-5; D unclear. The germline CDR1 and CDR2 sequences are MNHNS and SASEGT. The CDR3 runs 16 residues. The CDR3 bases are TGTGCCAGCAGTGACCCAGGCTTAACCCGCAATCAGCCCAAGCATTTT. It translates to CASSDPGLTRNQPKHF.

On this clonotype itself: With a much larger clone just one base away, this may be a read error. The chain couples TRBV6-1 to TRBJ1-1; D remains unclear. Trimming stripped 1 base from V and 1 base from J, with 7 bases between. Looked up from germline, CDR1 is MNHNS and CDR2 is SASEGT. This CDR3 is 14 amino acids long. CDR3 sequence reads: CASSEEQRNTEAFF. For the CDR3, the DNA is TGTGCCAGCAGTGAAGAACAGCGGAACACTGAAGCTTTCTTT.

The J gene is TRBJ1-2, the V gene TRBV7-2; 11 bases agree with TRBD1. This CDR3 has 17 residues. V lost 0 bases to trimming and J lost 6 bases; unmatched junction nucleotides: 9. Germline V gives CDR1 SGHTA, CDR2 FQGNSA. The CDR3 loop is CASSLAFGTGGGNGYTF. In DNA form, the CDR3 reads TGTGCCAGCAGCTTAGCCTTCGGGACAGGGGGGGGGAATGGCTACACCTTC.

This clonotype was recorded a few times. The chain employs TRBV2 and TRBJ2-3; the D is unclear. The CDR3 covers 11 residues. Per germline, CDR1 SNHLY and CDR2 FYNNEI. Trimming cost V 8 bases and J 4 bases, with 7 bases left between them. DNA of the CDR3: TGTGCCAGCGGGGTCTCAGATACGCAGTATTTT. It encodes CASGVSDTQYF.

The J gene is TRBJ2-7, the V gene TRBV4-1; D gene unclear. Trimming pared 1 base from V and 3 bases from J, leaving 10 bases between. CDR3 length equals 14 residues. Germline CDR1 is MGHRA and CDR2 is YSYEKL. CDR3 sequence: CASSQAVLIYEQYF. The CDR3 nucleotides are TGCGCCAGCAGCCAAGCAGTCTTGATCTACGAGCAGTACTTC.

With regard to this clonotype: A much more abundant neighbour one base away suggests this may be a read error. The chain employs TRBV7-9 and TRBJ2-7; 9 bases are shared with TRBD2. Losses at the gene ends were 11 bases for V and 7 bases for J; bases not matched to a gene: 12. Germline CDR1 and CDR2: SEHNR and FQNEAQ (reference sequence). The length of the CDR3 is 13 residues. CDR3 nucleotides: TGTGCCGGGGCGGGAGGGAACTACAATGAGCAGTACTTC. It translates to CAGAGGNYNEQYF.

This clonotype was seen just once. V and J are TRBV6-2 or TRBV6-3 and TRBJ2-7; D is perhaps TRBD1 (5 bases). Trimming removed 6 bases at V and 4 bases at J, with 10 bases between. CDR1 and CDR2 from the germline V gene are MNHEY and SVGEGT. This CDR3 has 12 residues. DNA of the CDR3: TGTGCCAGCAGCACAGGAGCATACGAGCAGTACTTC. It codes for CASSTGAYEQYF.

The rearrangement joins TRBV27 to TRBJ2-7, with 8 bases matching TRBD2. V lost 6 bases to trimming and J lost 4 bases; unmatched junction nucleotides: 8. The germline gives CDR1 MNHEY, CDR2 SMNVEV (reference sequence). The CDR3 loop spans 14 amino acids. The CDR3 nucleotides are TGTGCCAGCAGCCAATCTAGCGGGCGGTACGAGCAGTACTTC. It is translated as CASSQSSGRYEQYF.

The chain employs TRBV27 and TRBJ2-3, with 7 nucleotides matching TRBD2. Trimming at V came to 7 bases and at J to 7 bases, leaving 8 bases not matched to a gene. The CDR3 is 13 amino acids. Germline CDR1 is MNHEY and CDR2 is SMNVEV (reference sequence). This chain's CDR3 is CASTRTSGYTQYF. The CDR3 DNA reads TGTGCCAGCACGAGGACTAGTGGTTATACGCAGTATTTT.

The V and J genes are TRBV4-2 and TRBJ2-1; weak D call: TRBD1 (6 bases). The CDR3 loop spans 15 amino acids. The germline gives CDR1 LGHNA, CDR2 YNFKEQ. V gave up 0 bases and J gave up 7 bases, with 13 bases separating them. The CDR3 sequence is CASSQDISGANEQFF. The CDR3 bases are TGTGCCAGCAGCCAAGATATCTCAGGGGCTAATGAGCAGTTCTTC.

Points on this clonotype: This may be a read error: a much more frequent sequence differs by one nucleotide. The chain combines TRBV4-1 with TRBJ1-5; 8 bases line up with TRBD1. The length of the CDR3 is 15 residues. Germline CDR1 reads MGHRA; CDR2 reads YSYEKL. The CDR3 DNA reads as TGCGCCAGCAGCCAAGACGGGACAGGAAATCAGCACCAGCATTTT. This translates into CASSQDGTGNQHQHF.

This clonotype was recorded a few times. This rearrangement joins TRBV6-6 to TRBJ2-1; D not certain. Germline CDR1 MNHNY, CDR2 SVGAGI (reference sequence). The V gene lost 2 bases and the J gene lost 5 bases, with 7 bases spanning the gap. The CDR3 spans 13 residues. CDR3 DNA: TGTGCCAGCAGTTACCGAGCAAACAATGAGCAGTTCTTC. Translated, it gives CASSYRANNEQFF.

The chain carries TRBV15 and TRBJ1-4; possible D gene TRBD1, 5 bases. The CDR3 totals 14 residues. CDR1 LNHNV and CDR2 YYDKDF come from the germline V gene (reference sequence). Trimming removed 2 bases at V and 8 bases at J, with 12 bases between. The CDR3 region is CATSRQTVKEKLFF. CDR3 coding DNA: TGTGCCACCAGCAGACAGACAGTCAAAGAAAAACTGTTTTTT.

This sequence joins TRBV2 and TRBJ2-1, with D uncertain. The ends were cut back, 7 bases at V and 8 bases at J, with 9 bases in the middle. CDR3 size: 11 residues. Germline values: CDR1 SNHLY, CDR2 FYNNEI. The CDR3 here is CASTLTHEQFF. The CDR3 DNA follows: TGTGCCAGCACTCTAACGCATGAGCAGTTCTTC.

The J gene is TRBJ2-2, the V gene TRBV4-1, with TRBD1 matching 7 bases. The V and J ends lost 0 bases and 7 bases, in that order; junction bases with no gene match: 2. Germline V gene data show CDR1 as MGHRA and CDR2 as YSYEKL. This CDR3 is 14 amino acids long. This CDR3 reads CASSQEQGIGELFF. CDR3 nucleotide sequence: TGCGCCAGCAGCCAAGAACAGGGGATCGGGGAGCTGTTTTTT.

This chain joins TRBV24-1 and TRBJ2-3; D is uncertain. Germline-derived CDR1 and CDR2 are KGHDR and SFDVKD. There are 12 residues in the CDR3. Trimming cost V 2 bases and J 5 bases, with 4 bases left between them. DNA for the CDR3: TGTGCCACCAGTGATTATAGAGATACGCAGTATTTT. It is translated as CATSDYRDTQYF.

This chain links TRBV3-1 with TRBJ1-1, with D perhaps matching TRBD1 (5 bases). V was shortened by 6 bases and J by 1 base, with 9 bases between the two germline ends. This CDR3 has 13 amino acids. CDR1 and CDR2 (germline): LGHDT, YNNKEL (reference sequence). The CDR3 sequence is CASSLGTNTEAFF. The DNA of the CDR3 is TGTGCCAGCAGTCTCGGGACGAACACTGAAGCTTTCTTT.

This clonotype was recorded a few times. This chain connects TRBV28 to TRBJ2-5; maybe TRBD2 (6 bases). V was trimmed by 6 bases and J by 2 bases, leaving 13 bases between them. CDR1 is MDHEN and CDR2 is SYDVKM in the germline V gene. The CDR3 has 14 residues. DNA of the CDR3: TGTGCCAGCAGGGAAACTAGCTCACAAGAGACCCAGTACTTC. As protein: CASRETSSQETQYF. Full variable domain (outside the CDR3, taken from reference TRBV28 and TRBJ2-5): DVKVTQSSRYLVKRTGEKVFLECVQDMDHENMFWYRQDPGLGLRLIYFSYDVKMKEKGDIPEGYSVSREKKERFSLILESASTNQTSMYLCASRETSSQETQYFGPGTRLLVL.

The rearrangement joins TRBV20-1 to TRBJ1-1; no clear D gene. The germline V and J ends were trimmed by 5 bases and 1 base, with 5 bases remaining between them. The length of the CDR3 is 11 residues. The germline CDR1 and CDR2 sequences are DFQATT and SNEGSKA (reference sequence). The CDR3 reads CSASGNTEAFF. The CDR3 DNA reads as TGCAGTGCTTCCGGGAACACTGAAGCTTTCTTT.

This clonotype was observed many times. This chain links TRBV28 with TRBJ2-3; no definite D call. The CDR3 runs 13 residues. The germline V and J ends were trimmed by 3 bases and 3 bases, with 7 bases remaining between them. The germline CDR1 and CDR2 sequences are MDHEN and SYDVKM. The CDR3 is CASSFIGTDTQYF. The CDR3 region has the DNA TGTGCCAGCAGTTTTATAGGGACAGATACGCAGTATTTT.

The CDR3 region is CASSPQQLNTEAFF. The CDR3 coding sequence is TGTGCCAGCAGCCCCCAACAGCTAAACACTGAAGCTTTCTTT. The chain uses TRBV4-2 and TRBJ1-1; D unclear. The CDR3 loop spans 14 amino acids. Germline V gene lookup returns CDR1 LGHNA and CDR2 YNFKEQ. The ends were cut back, 4 bases at V and 2 bases at J, with 11 bases in the middle.